This entry lists 17 T cell receptor beta chains sequenced from one sample in a study of beta chain features in type 1 diabetes. Their cognate antigens are unknown. Study-wide findings and caveats: People with Type 1 diabetes carried modestly yet significantly shorter TCRB CDR3s in all four CD4+ subsets.

Investigators reverse transcribed all isolated RNA, so they sequenced expressed TCRB transcripts. TCRdb keeps only in-frame clones here, not all; method: immunoSEQ multiplex PCR. The data contain roughly 700,000 clones, around 15% of them singletons. The sample comprised naive CD4+ T cells from blood. These receptor sequences come from a man aged 18 to 30 with type 1 diabetes.

CDR3: CAWTPRGAKDIQYF. CDR3 DNA sequence: TGTGCCTGGACCCCACGGGGGGCCAAGGACATTCAGTACTTC. The chain uses TRBV30 and TRBJ2-4, with D possibly matching TRBD2 (7 bases). V lost 4 bases to trimming and J lost 8 bases, with 18 bases between them. There are 14 residues in the CDR3. CDR1 is GTSNPN and CDR2 is SVGIG in the germline V gene (reference sequence).

Here the CDR3 DNA reads TGTGCCAGCAGCTGGCAGCCTTCAGGGCCCTACGAGCAGTACTTC. Translation gives CASSWQPSGPYEQYF. This sequence joins TRBV5-4 and TRBJ2-7; TRBD1 might be the D (5 bases). The V and J ends lost 3 bases and 2 bases respectively, with 15 bases between them. The V gene's germline CDR1 is SGHNT and CDR2 YYREEE (reference sequence). The CDR3 sequence is 15 residues long.

This sequence joins TRBV2 and TRBJ2-1; the match to TRBD2 covers 15 bases. CDR3 length: 18 residues. Germline CDR1 reads SNHLY; CDR2 reads FYNNEI. Trimming removed 6 bases from V and 1 base from J; junction bases left unmatched: 7. The CDR3 nucleotides read TGTGCCAGCAGCGGGACTAGCGGGGGGCGTAAGTCCTACAATGAGCAGTTCTTC. Translating it yields CASSGTSGGRKSYNEQFF.

The chain recombines TRBV19 with TRBJ1-5, with D unclear. The germline V gene encodes CDR1 LNHDA and CDR2 SQIVND (reference sequence). With 3 bases removed from V and 5 bases from J, the gap between germline ends came to 11 bases. CDR3 size: 14 residues. This CDR3 is CASSIWAEDQPQHF. The CDR3 DNA follows: TGTGCCAGTAGTATTTGGGCCGAGGATCAGCCCCAGCATTTT.

This chain connects TRBV9 to TRBJ1-2; D unclear. Germline lookup yields CDR1 SGDLS and CDR2 YYNGEE. This CDR3 is built from 13 residues. V shed 0 bases and J shed 8 bases, with 11 bases lying between them. CDR3 DNA: TGTGCCAGCAGCGTAGACCCCGGGCGGGGCTACACCTTC. Amino acids: CASSVDPGRGYTF.

The chain uses TRBV5-4 and TRBJ1-2; D gene uncertain. The CDR3 totals 13 residues. Germline values: CDR1 SGHNT, CDR2 YYREEE (reference sequence). V shed 0 bases and J shed 3 bases, with 6 bases lying between them. This chain's CDR3 is CASSLGTDYGYTF. The CDR3 nucleotides are TGTGCCAGCAGCTTGGGGACGGACTATGGCTACACCTTC.

This clone has more than one count but fewer than ten. This rearrangement joins TRBV7-9 to TRBJ1-1; D gene unclear. Trimming pared 5 bases from V and 1 base from J, leaving 8 bases between. Germline CDR1 SEHNR, CDR2 FQNEAQ (reference sequence). CDR3 length equals 13 residues. In DNA form, the CDR3 reads TGTGCCAGCAGCATCGACGGGAACACTGAAGCTTTCTTT. Translating it yields CASSIDGNTEAFF.

This chain uses TRBV5-8 with TRBJ1-2, with D uncertain. Germline V gene lookup returns CDR1 SGHTS and CDR2 YDEGEE. V gave up 4 bases and J gave up 8 bases, with 15 bases separating them. The CDR3 consists of 13 residues. The chain's CDR3 is CASSTRNDRGYTF. For the CDR3, the DNA is TGTGCCAGCAGCACACGGAATGATCGGGGCTACACCTTC.

This clone has just a few counts. Relative to the germline gene, one junction end is altered; a read error may explain this. The chain joins TRBV11-1 to TRBJ2-3; D is undetermined. The germline CDR1 and CDR2 sequences are SGHAT and FQDESV (reference sequence). The CDR3 totals 15 residues. The chain's CDR3 is CASSTRSQSTDTQYF. CDR3 DNA: TGTGCCAGCAGCACTCGGTCCCAAAGCACGGATACGCAGTATTTT.

This clone was counted only a few times. Other DNA sequences in the sample encode the same CDR3. The CDR3, as DNA: TGTGCCTGGAGTGTACTGGGGGGAACTGAAGCTTTCTTT. This sequence encodes CAWSVLGGTEAFF. The chain couples TRBV30 to TRBJ1-1; TRBD1 is a possible D gene (5 bases). The CDR3 loop spans 13 amino acids. In germline, CDR1 is GTSNPN, CDR2 SVGIG (reference sequence). Trimming pared 0 bases from V and 5 bases from J, leaving 10 bases between.

The chain recombines TRBV27 with TRBJ2-7; 8 bases are shared with TRBD2. V trimming: 3 bases; J trimming: 5 bases; junction bases outside the gene matches: 6. Germline values: CDR1 MNHEY, CDR2 SMNVEV (reference sequence). CDR3 size: 14 residues. CDR3 nucleotide sequence: TGTGCCAGCAGTTTCAGTGGACTAGCCCACGAGCAGTACTTC. Its translation is CASSFSGLAHEQYF.

This clone has more than one count but fewer than ten. V usage is TRBV30 and J usage is TRBJ2-5; D may correspond to TRBD1 or TRBD2 (5 bases each). Per germline, CDR1 GTSNPN and CDR2 SVGIG (reference sequence). V was pared by 4 bases and J by 2 bases, with 17 bases between. This CDR3 region has 15 residues. The CDR3 coding sequence is TGTGCCTGGACCCCCAGTGGGGGTAGGCAAGAGACCCAGTACTTC. Encoded protein: CAWTPSGGRQETQYF.

The rearrangement uses TRBV9 and TRBJ2-1, with TRBD1 matching 11 bases. J was trimmed by 7 bases and V by 3 bases; bases with no gene match: 18. The germline CDR1 and CDR2 sequences are SGDLS and YYNGEE. This CDR3 comprises 19 residues. The CDR3 loop is CASSDGQGARPELGNEQFF. The CDR3 DNA reads TGTGCCAGCAGCGACGGACAGGGGGCGCGTCCGGAATTGGGAAATGAGCAGTTCTTC.

The sample holds a few counts of this clone. V usage is TRBV15 and J usage is TRBJ2-1, with D perhaps matching TRBD1 (7 bases). V was clipped by 7 bases and J by 3 bases, with 16 bases between them. Looked up from germline, CDR1 is LNHNV and CDR2 is YYDKDF (reference sequence). The CDR3 has 15 residues. The CDR3 loop is CATTQRQGGYNEQFF. Written as DNA, the CDR3 is TGTGCCACCACACAACGGCAGGGGGGCTACAATGAGCAGTTCTTC.

V usage is TRBV11-2 and J usage is TRBJ2-1, with 8 bases lining up with TRBD1. The CDR3 extends over 15 amino acids. V shed 6 bases and J 7 bases; nucleotides not matched to a gene: 11. Germline CDR1 reads SGHAT; CDR2 reads FQNNGV. The CDR3 loop is CASSFTSTGGNEQFF. CDR3 DNA: TGTGCCAGCAGTTTTACCTCAACAGGGGGTAATGAGCAGTTCTTC. Full variable domain (rest looked up from reference TRBV11-2 and TRBJ2-1): EAGVAQSPRYKIIEKRQSVAFWCNPISGHATLYWYQQILGQGPKLLIQFQNNGVVDDSQLPKDRFSAERLKGVDSTLKIQPAKLEDSAVYLCASSFTSTGGNEQFFGPGTRLTVL.

This clone was observed a few times. The V gene is TRBV18, the J gene TRBJ2-7, with 7 bases fitting TRBD1. V was clipped by 3 bases and J by 1 base; unmatched bases: 12. The CDR3 loop spans 17 amino acids. CDR1 and CDR2 (germline): KGHSH, LQKENI. The CDR3 DNA sequence: TGTGCCAGCTCACCTCAAACTACAGGGGTCCTTTCCTACGAGCAGTACTTC. Its protein product is CASSPQTTGVLSYEQYF.

Only a few counts were recorded for this clone. V and J are TRBV11-2 and TRBJ2-3; 12 bases align to TRBD2. Germline V gene lookup returns CDR1 SGHAT and CDR2 FQNNGV. There are 18 residues in the CDR3. V shed 1 base and J 0 bases; nucleotides not matched to a gene: 5. CDR3 protein: CASSLAASGGVSTDTQYF. DNA for the CDR3: TGTGCCAGCAGCTTAGCGGCTAGCGGGGGGGTTAGCACAGATACGCAGTATTTT.